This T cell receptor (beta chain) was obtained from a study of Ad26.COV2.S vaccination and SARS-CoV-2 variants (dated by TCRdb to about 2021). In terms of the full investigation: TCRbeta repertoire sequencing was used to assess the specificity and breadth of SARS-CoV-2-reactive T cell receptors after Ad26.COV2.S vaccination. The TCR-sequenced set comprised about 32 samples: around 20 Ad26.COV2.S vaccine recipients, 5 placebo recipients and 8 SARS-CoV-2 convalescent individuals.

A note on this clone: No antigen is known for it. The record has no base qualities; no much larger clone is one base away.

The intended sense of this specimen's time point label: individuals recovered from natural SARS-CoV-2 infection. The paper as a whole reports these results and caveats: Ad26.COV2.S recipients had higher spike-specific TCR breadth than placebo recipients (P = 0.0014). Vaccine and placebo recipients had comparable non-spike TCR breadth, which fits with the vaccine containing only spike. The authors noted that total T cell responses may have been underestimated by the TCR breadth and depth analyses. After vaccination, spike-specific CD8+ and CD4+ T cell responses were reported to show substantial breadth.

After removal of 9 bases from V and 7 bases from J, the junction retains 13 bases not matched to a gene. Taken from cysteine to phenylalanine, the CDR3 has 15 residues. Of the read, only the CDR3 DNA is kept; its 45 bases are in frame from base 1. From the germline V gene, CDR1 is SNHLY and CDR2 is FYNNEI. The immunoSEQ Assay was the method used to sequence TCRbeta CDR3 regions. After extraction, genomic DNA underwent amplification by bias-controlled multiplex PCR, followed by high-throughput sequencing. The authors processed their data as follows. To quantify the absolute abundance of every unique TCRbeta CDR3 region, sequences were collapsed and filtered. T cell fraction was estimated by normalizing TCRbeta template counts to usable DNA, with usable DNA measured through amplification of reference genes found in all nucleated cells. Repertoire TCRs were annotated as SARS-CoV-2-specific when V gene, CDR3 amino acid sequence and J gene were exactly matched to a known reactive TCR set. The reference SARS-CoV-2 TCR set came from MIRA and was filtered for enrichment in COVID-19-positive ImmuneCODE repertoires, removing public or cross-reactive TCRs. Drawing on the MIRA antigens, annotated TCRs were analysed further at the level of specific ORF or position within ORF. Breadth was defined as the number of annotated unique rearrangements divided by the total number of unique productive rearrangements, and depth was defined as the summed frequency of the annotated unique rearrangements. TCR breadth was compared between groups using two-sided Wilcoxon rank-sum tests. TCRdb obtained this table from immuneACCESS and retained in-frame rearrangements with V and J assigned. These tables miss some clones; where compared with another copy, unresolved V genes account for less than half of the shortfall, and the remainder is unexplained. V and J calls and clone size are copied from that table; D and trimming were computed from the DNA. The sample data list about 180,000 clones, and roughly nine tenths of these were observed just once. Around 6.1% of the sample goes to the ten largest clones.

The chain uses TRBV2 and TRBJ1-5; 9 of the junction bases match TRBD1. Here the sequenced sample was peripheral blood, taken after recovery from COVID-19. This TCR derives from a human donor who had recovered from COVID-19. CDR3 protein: CASTGTGMGEQPQHF. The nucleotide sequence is TGTGCCAGTACCGGGACAGGGATGGGAGAGCAGCCCCAGCATTTT.